This TCR beta chain was documented in a study of blood T cell repertoires in COVID-19 (dated by TCRdb to the early 2020s). Study-level background: Samples from collaborators originated in the United States, Italy and Spain and spanned both the acute and convalescent phases of COVID-19. Where available, HLA class I and class II types were obtained from metadata supplied by the sample provider rather than from assay-based typing. Sample metadata almost always included a de-identified subject ID, COVID-19 status, age in years and sex. Samples came from the ongoing ImmuneRACE study (first 160 participants) plus 1,254 subjects from 6 global collaborators. The repertoires were released in a freely available public database intended as a resource for research on the immune response to SARS-CoV-2. The material from the prospective study consisted of cDNA or gDNA derived from T cells, B-cell-depleted T cells, or PBMCs. Subjects who had been exposed to COVID-19, were actively infected with it, or had recovered from it provided the deeply sampled blood TCRbeta repertoires that made up the dataset.

TCRbeta CDR3 regions were amplified from genomic DNA by means of the immunoSEQ Assay, a bias-controlled multiplex PCR. The original methods were these. The number of nucleated cells in each sample was estimated from the amplification of reference gene primers within the assay. To quantify the absolute abundance of each unique TCRbeta CDR3 rearrangement, sequence reads were collapsed and filtered. For each sample, productive Simpson clonality was calculated by taking the square root of Simpson's diversity index across productive rearrangements. This is the immuneACCESS table as TCRdb keeps it, with only in-frame sequences that have V and J called. A part of the clones is gone; compared with another copy, unresolved V genes explain less than half, and the rest is unexplained. V and J calls and clone size are those listed in that table; D and trimming were worked out from the DNA. This sample is represented by a few hundred thousand clones; approximately 90% of them were singletons. The ten largest account for 0.8% to 0.85% of the sample.

One collaborating source in Seattle enrolled patients during active infection and followed them longitudinally through the course of disease. The collaborating institutions used their own protocols to collect whole blood in K2EDTA tubes. Collaborator samples were shipped for TCRbeta analysis as frozen whole blood, isolated PBMCs, or DNA extracted from either sample type. Results the study describes overall, beyond this receptor: Clinical and demographic metadata were provided uncurated, with the amount varying by source and participant.

This clone was seen only a few times. Its recognized antigen is unknown. No base quality information exists; no much larger clone differs at one position. Deletion took 6 bases off V and 5 bases off J, with a span of 11 bases between the germline ends. Including the terminal cysteine and phenylalanine, the CDR3 comprises 13 residues. The sequence is cut down to CDR3 DNA, 39 bases in frame from base 1. Reading the germline V gene gives CDR1 SGHVS and CDR2 FQNEAQ. This TCR was recovered from a man in his late teens or twenties with COVID-19, enrolled during active disease. The chain links TRBV7-8 with TRBJ1-5; the D segment could be TRBD1, given 5 matching bases. Input material: peripheral blood. The base sequence is TGTGCCAGCAGTCAGGGTAATGATCAGCCCCAGCATTTT. This translates into CASSQGNDQPQHF.